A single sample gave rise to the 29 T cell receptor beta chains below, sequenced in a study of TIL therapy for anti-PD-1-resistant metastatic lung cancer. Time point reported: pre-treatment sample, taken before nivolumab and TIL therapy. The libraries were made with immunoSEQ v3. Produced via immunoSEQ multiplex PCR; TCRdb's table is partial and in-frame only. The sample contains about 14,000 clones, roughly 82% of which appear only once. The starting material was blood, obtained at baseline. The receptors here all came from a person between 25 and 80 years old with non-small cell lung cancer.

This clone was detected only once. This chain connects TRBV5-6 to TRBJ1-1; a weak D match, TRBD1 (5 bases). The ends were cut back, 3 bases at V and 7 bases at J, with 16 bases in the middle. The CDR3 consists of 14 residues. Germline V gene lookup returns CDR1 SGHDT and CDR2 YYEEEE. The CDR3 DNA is TGTGCCAGCAGCTATCTGGGGGTGACCCTTGAAGCTTTCTTT. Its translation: CASSYLGVTLEAFF. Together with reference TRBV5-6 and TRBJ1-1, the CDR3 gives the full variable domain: DAGVTQSPTHLIKTRGQQVTLRCSPKSGHDTVSWYQQALGQGPQFIFQYYEEEERQRGNFPDRFSGHQFPNYSSELNVNALLLGDSALYLCASSYLGVTLEAFFGQGTRLTVV.

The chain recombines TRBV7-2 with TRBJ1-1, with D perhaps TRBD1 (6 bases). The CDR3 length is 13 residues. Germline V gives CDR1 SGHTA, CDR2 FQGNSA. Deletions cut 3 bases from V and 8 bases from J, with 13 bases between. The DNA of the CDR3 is TGTGCCAGCAGCTTTATGGGGGCCCAAGAAGCTTTCTTT. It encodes CASSFMGAQEAFF.

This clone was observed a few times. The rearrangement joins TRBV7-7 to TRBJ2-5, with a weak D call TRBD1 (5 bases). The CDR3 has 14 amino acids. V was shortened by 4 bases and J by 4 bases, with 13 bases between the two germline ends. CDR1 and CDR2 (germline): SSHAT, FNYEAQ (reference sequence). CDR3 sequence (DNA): TGTGCCAGCAGCTCAACCGGACATGTAGAGACCCAGTACTTC. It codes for CASSSTGHVETQYF.

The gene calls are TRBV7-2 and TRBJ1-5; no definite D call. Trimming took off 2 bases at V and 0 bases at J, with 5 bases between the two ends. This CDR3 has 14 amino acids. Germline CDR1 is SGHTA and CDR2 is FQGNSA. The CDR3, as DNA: TGTGCCAGCAGCTTAAGGTATAGCAATCAGCCCCAGCATTTT. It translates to CASSLRYSNQPQHF.

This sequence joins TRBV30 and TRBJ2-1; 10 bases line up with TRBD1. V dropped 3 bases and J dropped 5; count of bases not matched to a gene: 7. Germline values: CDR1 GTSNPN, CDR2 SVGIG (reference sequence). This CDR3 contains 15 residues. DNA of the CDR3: TGTGCCTGGAGGTTCCGACAGGGGGCTAACAATGAGCAGTTCTTC. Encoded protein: CAWRFRQGANNEQFF.

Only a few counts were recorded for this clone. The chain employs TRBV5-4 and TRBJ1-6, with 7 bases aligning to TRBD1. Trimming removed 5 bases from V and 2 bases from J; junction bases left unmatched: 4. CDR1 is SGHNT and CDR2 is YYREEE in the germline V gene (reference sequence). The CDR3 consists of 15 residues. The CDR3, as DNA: TGTGCCAGCAGTAGCGGGACAGCCTATAATTCACCCCTCCACTTT. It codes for CASSSGTAYNSPLHF.

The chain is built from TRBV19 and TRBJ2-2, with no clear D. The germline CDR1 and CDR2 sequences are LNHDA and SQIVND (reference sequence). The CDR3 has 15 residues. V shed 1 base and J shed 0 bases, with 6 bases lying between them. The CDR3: CASSIVGTNTGELFF. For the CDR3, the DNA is TGTGCCAGTAGTATAGTCGGCACGAACACCGGGGAGCTGTTTTTT.

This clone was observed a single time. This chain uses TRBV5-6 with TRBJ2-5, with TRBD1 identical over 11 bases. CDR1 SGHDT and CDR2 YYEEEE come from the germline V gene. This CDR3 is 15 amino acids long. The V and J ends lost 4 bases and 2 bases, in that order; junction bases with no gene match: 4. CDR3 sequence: CASSPDRGLQETQYF. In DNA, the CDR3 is TGTGCCAGCAGCCCGGACAGGGGGCTACAAGAGACCCAGTACTTC.

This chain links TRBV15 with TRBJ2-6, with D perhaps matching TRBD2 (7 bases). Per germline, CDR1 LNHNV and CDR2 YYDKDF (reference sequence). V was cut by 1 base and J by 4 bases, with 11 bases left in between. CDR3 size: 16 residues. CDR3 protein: CATSRGAGAGANVLTF. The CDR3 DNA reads TGTGCCACCAGCAGAGGGGCGGGGGCAGGGGCCAACGTCCTGACTTTC.

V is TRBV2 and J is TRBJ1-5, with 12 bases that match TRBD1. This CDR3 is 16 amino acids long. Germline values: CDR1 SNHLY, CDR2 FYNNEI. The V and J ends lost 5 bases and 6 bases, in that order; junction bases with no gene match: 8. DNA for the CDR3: TGTGCCAGCAGTACCGGGACAGGGGGCTTTGGTCAGCCCCAGCATTTT. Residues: CASSTGTGGFGQPQHF.

The CDR3 bases are TGTGCCAGCAGAGTGGACAGGGGGCGAAAAGAGCAGTACGTC. This gives the protein CASRVDRGRKEQYV. The chain joins TRBV7-9 to TRBJ2-7; 11 bases map to TRBD1. J was trimmed by 7 bases and V by 6 bases; bases with no gene match: 8. Germline V gives CDR1 SEHNR, CDR2 FQNEAQ (reference sequence). CDR3 size: 14 residues.

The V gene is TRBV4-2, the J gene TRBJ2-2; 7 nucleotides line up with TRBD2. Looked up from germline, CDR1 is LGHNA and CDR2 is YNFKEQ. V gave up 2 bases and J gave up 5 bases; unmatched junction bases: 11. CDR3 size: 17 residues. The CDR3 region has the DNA TGTGCCAGCAGCCAACCGGGACTAACCTCGAGGACCGGGGAGCTGTTTTTT. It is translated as CASSQPGLTSRTGELFF.

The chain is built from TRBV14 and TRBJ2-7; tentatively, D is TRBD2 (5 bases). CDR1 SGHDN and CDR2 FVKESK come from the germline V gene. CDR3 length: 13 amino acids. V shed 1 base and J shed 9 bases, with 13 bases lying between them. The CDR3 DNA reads TGTGCCAGCAGCCAAGTTCCTCGGGCGGGGCAGTACTTC. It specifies CASSQVPRAGQYF.

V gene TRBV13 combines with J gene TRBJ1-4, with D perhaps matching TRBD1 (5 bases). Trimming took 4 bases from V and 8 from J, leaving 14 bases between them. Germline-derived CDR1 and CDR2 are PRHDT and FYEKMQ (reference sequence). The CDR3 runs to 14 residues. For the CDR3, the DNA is TGTGCCAGCAGCTATGGGGGGTCCCGGGAAAAACTGTTTTTT. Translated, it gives CASSYGGSREKLFF.

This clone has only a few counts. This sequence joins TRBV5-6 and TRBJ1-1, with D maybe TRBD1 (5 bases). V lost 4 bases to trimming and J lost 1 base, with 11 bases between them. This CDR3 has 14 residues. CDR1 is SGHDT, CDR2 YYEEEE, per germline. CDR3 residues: CASSQGRRNTEAFF. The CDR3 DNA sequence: TGTGCCAGCAGCCAGGGACGTAGGAACACTGAAGCTTTCTTT.

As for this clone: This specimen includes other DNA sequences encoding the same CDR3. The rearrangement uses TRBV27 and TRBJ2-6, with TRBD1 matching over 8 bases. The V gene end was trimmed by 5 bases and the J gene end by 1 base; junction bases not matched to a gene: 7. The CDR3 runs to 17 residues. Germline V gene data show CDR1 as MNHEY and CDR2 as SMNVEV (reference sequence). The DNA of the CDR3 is TGTGCCAGCAGTCCACAGGGGGTGGGGTCTGGGGCCAACGTCCTGACTTTC. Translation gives CASSPQGVGSGANVLTF.

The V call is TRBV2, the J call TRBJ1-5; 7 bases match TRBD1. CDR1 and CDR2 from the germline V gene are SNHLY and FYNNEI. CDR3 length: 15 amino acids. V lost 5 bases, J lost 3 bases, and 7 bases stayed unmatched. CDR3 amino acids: CASSPPGTVNQPQHF. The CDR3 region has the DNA TGTGCCAGCAGTCCCCCTGGGACAGTCAATCAGCCCCAGCATTTT. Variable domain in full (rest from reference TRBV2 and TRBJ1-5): EPEVTQTPSHQVTQMGQEVILRCVPISNHLYFYWYRQILGQKVEFLVSFYNNEISEKSEIFDDQFSVERPDGSNFTLKIRSTKLEDSAMYFCASSPPGTVNQPQHFGDGTRLSIL.

The CDR3 is CASSPTDNEQFF. Here the CDR3 DNA reads TGCGCCAGCAGCCCTACAGACAATGAGCAGTTCTTC. The J gene is TRBJ2-1, the V gene TRBV4-3; D uncertain. Germline V gene lookup returns CDR1 LGHNA and CDR2 YSLEER. CDR3 length: 12 residues. V was trimmed by 4 bases and J by 5 bases, leaving 6 bases between them.

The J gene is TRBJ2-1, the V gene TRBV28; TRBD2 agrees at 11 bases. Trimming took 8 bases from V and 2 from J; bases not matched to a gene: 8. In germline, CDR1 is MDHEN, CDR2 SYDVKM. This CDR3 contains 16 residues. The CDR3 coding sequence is TGTGCCAGCCCCCCCTTAGCGGGAGGGACCTACAATGAGCAGTTCTTC. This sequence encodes CASPPLAGGTYNEQFF.

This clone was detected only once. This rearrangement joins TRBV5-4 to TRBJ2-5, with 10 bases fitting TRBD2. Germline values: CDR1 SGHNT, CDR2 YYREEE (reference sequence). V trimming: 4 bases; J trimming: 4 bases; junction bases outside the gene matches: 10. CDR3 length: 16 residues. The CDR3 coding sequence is TGTGCCAGCAGCGCCCTCCTAGCGGGAGTCGGAGAGACCCAGTACTTC. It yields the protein CASSALLAGVGETQYF. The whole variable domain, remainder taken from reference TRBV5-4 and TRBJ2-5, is ETGVTQSPTHLIKTRGQQVTLRCSSQSGHNTVSWYQQALGQGPQFIFQYYREEENGRGNFPPRFSGLQFPNYSSELNVNALELDDSALYLCASSALLAGVGETQYFGPGTRLLVL.

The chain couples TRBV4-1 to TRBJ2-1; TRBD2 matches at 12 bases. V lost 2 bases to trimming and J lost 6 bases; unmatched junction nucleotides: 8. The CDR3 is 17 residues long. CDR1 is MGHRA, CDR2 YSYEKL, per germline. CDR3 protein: CASSQLAGGVGGNEQFF. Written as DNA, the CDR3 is TGCGCCAGCAGCCAACTAGCGGGAGGGGTAGGGGGCAATGAGCAGTTCTTC.

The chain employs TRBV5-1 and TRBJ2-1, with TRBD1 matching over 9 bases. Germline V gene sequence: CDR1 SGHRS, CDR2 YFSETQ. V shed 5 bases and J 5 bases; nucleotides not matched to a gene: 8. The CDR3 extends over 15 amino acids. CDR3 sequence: CASRNRDRVDNEQFF. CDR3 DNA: TGCGCCAGCAGAAATCGGGACAGGGTTGACAATGAGCAGTTCTTC.

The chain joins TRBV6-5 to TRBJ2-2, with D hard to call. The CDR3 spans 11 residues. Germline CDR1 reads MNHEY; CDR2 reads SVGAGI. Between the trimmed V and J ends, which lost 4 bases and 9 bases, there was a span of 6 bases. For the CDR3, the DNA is TGTGCCAGCAGTTCCCGCAGGGAGCTGTTTTTT. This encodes CASSSRRELFF.

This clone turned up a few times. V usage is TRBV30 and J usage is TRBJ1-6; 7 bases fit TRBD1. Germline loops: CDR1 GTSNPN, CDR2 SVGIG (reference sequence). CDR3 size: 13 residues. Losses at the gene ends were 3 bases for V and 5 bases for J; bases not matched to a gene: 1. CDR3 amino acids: CAWRGQNNSPLHF. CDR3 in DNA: TGTGCCTGGAGGGGACAGAATAATTCACCCCTCCACTTT. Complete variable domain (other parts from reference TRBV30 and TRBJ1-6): SQTIHQWPATLVQPVGSPLSLECTVEGTSNPNLYWYRQAAGRGLQLLFYSVGIGQISSEVPQNLSASRPQDRQFILSSKKLLLSDSGFYLCAWRGQNNSPLHFGNGTRLTVT.

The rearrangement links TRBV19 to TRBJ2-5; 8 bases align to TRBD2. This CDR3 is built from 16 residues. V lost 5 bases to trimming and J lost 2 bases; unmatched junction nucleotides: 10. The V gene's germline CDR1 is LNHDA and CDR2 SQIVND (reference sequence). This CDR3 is CASSRRGGSQQETQYF. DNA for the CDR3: TGTGCCAGTAGTCGTCGGGGGGGCTCCCAACAAGAGACCCAGTACTTC.

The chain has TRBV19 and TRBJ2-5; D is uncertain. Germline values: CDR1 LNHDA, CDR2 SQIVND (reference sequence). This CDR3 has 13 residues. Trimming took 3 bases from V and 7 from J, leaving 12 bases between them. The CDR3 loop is CASSMVGLGTQYF. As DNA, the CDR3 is TGTGCCAGTAGTATGGTGGGCCTCGGGACCCAGTACTTC.

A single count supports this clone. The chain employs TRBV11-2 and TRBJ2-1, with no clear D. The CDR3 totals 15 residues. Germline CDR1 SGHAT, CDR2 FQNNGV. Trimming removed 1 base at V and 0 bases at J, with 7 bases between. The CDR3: CASSLGQTSYNEQFF. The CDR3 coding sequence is TGTGCCAGCAGCTTAGGCCAGACCTCCTACAATGAGCAGTTCTTC.

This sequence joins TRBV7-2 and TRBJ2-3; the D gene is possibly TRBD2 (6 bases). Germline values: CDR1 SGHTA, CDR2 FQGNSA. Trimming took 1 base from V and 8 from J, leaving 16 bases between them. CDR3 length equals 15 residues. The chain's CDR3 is CASSLGGTRGATQYF. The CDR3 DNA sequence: TGTGCCAGCAGCTTAGGCGGGACCCGAGGGGCTACGCAGTATTTT.

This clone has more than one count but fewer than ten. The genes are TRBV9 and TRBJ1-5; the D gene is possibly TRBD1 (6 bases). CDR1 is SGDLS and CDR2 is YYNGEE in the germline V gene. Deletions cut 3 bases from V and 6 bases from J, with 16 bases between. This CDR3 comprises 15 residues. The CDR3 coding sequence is TGTGCCAGCAGCGCCCTAGGGACATTTGGTCAGCCCCAGCATTTT. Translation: CASSALGTFGQPQHF. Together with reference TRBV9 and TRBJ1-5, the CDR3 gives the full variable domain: DSGVTQTPKHLITATGQRVTLRCSPRSGDLSVYWYQQSLDQGLQFLIQYYNGEERAKGNILERFSAQQFPDLHSELNLSSLELGDSALYFCASSALGTFGQPQHFGDGTRLSIL.